Listed here are 21 T cell receptor beta chains from one sample, sequenced in a study of blood T cell repertoires in COVID-19 (dated by TCRdb to the early 2020s). Preparation of the library involved the immunoSEQ multiplex PCR assay. TCRdb obtained this table from immuneACCESS and retained in-frame rearrangements with V and J assigned. These tables miss some clones; where compared with another copy, unresolved V genes account for less than half of the shortfall, and the remainder is unexplained. This sample comprises about 270,000 clones, more than 75% of them detected only once. Clones ranked in the top ten supply under 3% of the sample. Sequenced sample: PBMCs or T cells enriched from blood (not recorded which). The receptor set was obtained from a woman under 30 who had recovered from COVID-19.

This chain connects TRBV11-2 to TRBJ2-5; weak D call: TRBD1 (6 bases). The CDR3 contains 16 residues. V lost 2 bases and J lost 5, with 18 bases in between. Germline V lookup: CDR1 SGHAT, CDR2 FQNNGV. The CDR3 DNA is TGTGCCAGCAGCTTATTATCCCCAGGGGCCGGGGAGACCCAGTACTTC. It encodes CASSLLSPGAGETQYF.

The rearrangement joins TRBV30 to TRBJ2-7; tentatively, D is TRBD2 (5 bases). V shed 0 bases and J shed 2 bases, with 11 bases lying between them. Germline V CDR1 and CDR2: GTSNPN, SVGIG (reference sequence). This CDR3 spans 14 amino acids. In DNA form, the CDR3 reads TGTGCCTGGAGTGTCGCAGGACTTACCTACGAGCAGTACTTC. Translation gives CAWSVAGLTYEQYF.

V usage is TRBV24-1 and J usage is TRBJ2-2; D might be TRBD1 (5 bases). There are 17 residues in the CDR3. V was shortened by 4 bases and J by 3 bases, with 17 bases between the two germline ends. Germline lookup yields CDR1 KGHDR and CDR2 SFDVKD. The chain's CDR3 is CATSEGLDGSYTGELFF. The CDR3 DNA sequence: TGTGCCACCAGTGAGGGGCTCGACGGATCCTACACCGGGGAGCTGTTTTTT.

The CDR3: CASSGEQGYEQYF. CDR3 nucleotide sequence: TGCGCCAGCAGCGGAGAACAGGGATACGAGCAGTACTTC. J is TRBJ2-7 and V is TRBV5-1; D might be TRBD1 (6 bases). Germline loops: CDR1 SGHRS, CDR2 YFSETQ. This CDR3 comprises 13 residues. Trimming removed 4 bases from V and 4 bases from J, with 12 bases in between.

The V gene is TRBV5-6, the J gene TRBJ1-2; TRBD1 aligns across 11 bases. CDR3 size: 15 residues. Germline assignment: CDR1 SGHDT and CDR2 YYEEEE. The V segment lost 6 bases and the J segment 5 bases; nucleotides outside the gene matches: 9. CDR3 sequence (DNA): TGTGCCAGCACCGCCACCGGGACAGGGGGATATGGCTACACCTTC. Its protein product is CASTATGTGGYGYTF.

The chain joins TRBV7-2 to TRBJ2-5; D is unclear. This CDR3 has 14 residues. Trimming removed 0 bases at V and 4 bases at J, with 9 bases between. Germline loops: CDR1 SGHTA, CDR2 FQGNSA. CDR3 loop: CASSLAARRETQYF. The CDR3 DNA is TGTGCCAGCAGCTTAGCAGCGCGAAGAGAGACCCAGTACTTC.

The V and J genes are TRBV9 and TRBJ2-3; the D is unclear. Germline lookup yields CDR1 SGDLS and CDR2 YYNGEE. The CDR3 is 13 amino acids. The V and J ends lost 4 bases and 4 bases respectively, with 10 bases between them. The CDR3 DNA is TGTGCCAGCAGCCCAGTTCGCCCAGATACGCAGTATTTT. This codes for CASSPVRPDTQYF.

The rearrangement joins TRBV7-9 to TRBJ2-1, with D maybe TRBD2 (6 bases). The CDR3 covers 16 residues. V was trimmed by 5 bases and J by 7 bases, leaving 21 bases between them. Germline CDR1 and CDR2: SEHNR and FQNEAQ (reference sequence). This CDR3 is CASSPSHGGARNEQFF. CDR3 nucleotides: TGTGCCAGCAGCCCGAGTCACGGGGGAGCAAGAAATGAGCAGTTCTTC. Looking up the rest from reference TRBV7-9 and TRBJ2-1 gives the full variable domain: DTGVSQNPRHKITKRGQNVTFRCDPISEHNRLYWYRQTLGQGPEFLTYFQNEAQLEKSRLLSDRFSAERPKGSFSTLEIQRTEQGDSAMYLCASSPSHGGARNEQFFGPGTRLTVL.

This clone was found a few times. This chain joins TRBV6-5 and TRBJ2-2, with 7 nucleotides matching TRBD2. The germline CDR1 and CDR2 sequences are MNHEY and SVGAGI. J gave up 6 bases and V 7 bases, and 11 bases lay outside the gene matches. The CDR3 length is 15 residues. The CDR3 spells CASTRAGLTSGELFF. For the CDR3, the DNA is TGTGCCAGCACCCGAGCGGGGCTTACGTCCGGGGAGCTGTTTTTT.

The rearrangement uses TRBV12-3 or TRBV12-4 and TRBJ1-1; 8 positions agree with TRBD1. The CDR3 is 13 amino acids. J lost 4 bases, V lost 9 bases, and 7 bases had no gene match. The CDR3 loop reads CASHAGGSTEAFF. In DNA, the CDR3 is TGTGCCAGTCACGCAGGGGGCAGCACTGAAGCTTTCTTT.

This clone has only a few counts. The chain couples TRBV2 to TRBJ2-7, with D tentatively TRBD1 (6 bases). The V and J ends lost 5 bases and 0 bases respectively, with 11 bases between them. The CDR3 is 14 residues long. Germline V gene sequence: CDR1 SNHLY, CDR2 FYNNEI. CDR3 amino acids: CASSYRDNSYEQYF. CDR3 coding DNA: TGTGCCAGCAGTTACCGGGACAACTCCTACGAGCAGTACTTC.

The V and J genes are TRBV27 and TRBJ1-2; TRBD1 might be the D (6 bases). Trimming shortened V by 5 bases and J by 4 bases, and 14 bases separated the two germline ends. Germline loops: CDR1 MNHEY, CDR2 SMNVEV (reference sequence). CDR3 length: 14 residues. The CDR3 reads CASSPFGGAYGYTF. Here the CDR3 DNA reads TGTGCCAGCAGTCCCTTTGGGGGGGCCTATGGCTACACCTTC.

The chain links TRBV7-8 to TRBJ2-7; the match to TRBD2 covers 9 bases. With 2 bases clipped from V and 2 bases from J, the junction kept 1 base outside the gene matches. The CDR3 runs to 14 residues. Germline CDR1 reads SGHVS; CDR2 reads FQNEAQ. In DNA form, the CDR3 reads TGTGCCAGCAGCTTAAGCGGGAGGCCCTACGAGCAGTACTTC. Translating gives CASSLSGRPYEQYF.

This clone has only one observation. V usage is TRBV7-3 and J usage is TRBJ2-7, with 10 bases aligning to TRBD2. With 5 bases clipped from V and 5 bases from J, the junction kept 3 bases outside the gene matches. The V gene's germline CDR1 is SGHTA and CDR2 FQGTGA. CDR3 size: 13 residues. The CDR3 spells CASSPGLANEQYF. The DNA of the CDR3 is TGTGCCAGCAGCCCGGGACTAGCGAACGAGCAGTACTTC. The full variable domain, its missing parts supplied by reference TRBV7-3 and TRBJ2-7, is GAGVSQTPSNKVTEKGKYVELRCDPISGHTALYWYRQSLGQGPEFLIYFQGTGAADDSGLPNDRFFAVRPEGSVSTLKIQRTERGDSAVYLCASSPGLANEQYFGPGTRLTVT.

The gene calls are TRBV12-5 and TRBJ1-5; D might be TRBD1 (5 bases). The germline V and J ends were trimmed by 0 bases and 4 bases, with 7 bases remaining between them. The CDR3 loop spans 14 amino acids. The germline V gene has CDR1 LGHNT and CDR2 FRNRAP. Written as DNA, the CDR3 is TGTGCTAGTGGTTTGGTAGGGGCAAATCAGCCCCAGCATTTT. This gives the protein CASGLVGANQPQHF.

This clone was seen a single time. This chain connects TRBV19 to TRBJ1-5, with D perhaps TRBD1 (6 bases). Trimming stripped 6 bases from V and 0 bases from J, with 18 bases between. CDR1 is LNHDA and CDR2 is SQIVND in the germline V gene (reference sequence). The CDR3 extends over 17 amino acids. The CDR3 reads CASSALSLRGSNQPQHF. The CDR3 DNA is TGTGCCAGTAGCGCTCTCTCCCTCAGGGGTAGCAATCAGCCCCAGCATTTT. Based on the CDR3 plus reference TRBV19 and TRBJ1-5, the full variable domain is DGGITQSPKYLFRKEGQNVTLSCEQNLNHDAMYWYRQDPGQGLRLIYYSQIVNDFQKGDIAEGYSVSREKKESFPLTVTSAQKNPTAFYLCASSALSLRGSNQPQHFGDGTRLSIL.

In the case of this clone: Other DNA sequences of this sample code for an identical CDR3. The V call is TRBV5-1, the J call TRBJ1-6, with a tentative D call TRBD1 (6 bases). Germline CDR1 is SGHRS and CDR2 is YFSETQ. Trimming removed 0 bases at V and 6 bases at J, with 7 bases between. This CDR3 contains 14 residues. CDR3 in DNA: TGCGCCAGCAGCTTGGGGACAGTTAATTCACCCCTCCACTTT. Translation gives CASSLGTVNSPLHF.

The chain recombines TRBV5-1 with TRBJ2-7, with TRBD2 matching over 10 bases. CDR3 length: 15 residues. The V gene's germline CDR1 is SGHRS and CDR2 YFSETQ. J gave up 4 bases and V 1 base, and 5 bases lay outside the gene matches. The CDR3 coding sequence is TGCGCCAGCAGCTTGAGTAGCGGGAGGACATACGAGCAGTACTTC. Protein product: CASSLSSGRTYEQYF. The variable domain in full, with the rest retrieved from reference TRBV5-1 and TRBJ2-7, is KAGVTQTPRYLIKTRGQQVTLSCSPISGHRSVSWYQQTPGQGLQFLFEYFSETQRNKGNFPGRFSGRQFSNSRSEMNVSTLELGDSALYLCASSLSSGRTYEQYFGPGTRLTVT.

J is TRBJ1-5 and V is TRBV4-1; D possibly corresponds to TRBD1 (5 bases). The V and J ends lost 1 base and 0 bases respectively, with 13 bases between them. Germline CDR1 and CDR2: MGHRA and YSYEKL. The CDR3 totals 17 residues. CDR3 sequence (DNA): TGCGCCAGCAGCCAAGTGGAAAAGGGGAATAGCAATCAGCCCCAGCATTTT. Protein sequence: CASSQVEKGNSNQPQHF.

The chain combines TRBV5-1 with TRBJ2-1, with 14 bases fitting TRBD2. The length of the CDR3 is 14 residues. Germline CDR1 SGHRS, CDR2 YFSETQ. The V gene end was trimmed by 6 bases and the J gene end by 8 bases; junction bases not matched to a gene: 4. CDR3 nucleotide sequence: TGCGCCAGCACCGGGACTAGCGGGAGCTATGAGCAGTTCTTC. This encodes CASTGTSGSYEQFF.

The chain has TRBV7-9 and TRBJ2-1; TRBD1 is a possible D gene (6 bases). This CDR3 contains 15 residues. V was trimmed by 2 bases and J by 3 bases, leaving 11 bases between them. From germline, CDR1 is SEHNR and CDR2 FQNEAQ (reference sequence). The CDR3 DNA sequence: TGTGCCAGCAGCTTACTGGACAGCCTCTACAATGAGCAGTTCTTC. Translating gives CASSLLDSLYNEQFF.